This T cell receptor (beta chain) was profiled in a study of identical twins. Study results and caveats: Clonotypes of the beta chain that were abundant in cord blood carried fewer insertions (memory repertoires showed none). Zero-insertion analyses might be partly confounded by invariant T cells like MAIT and iNKT.

The V and J ends lost 9 bases and 6 bases, in that order; junction bases with no gene match: 14. CDR3 size: 15 residues. The germline CDR1 and CDR2 sequences are KGHDR and SFDVKD. Each CDR3 protein gets one entry after TCRdb re-called the 5' RACE reads with MiXCR. The repertoire includes 450,000 or so distinct CDR3 sequences, under 20% of them detected once, and 9% to 15% sits in the top ten. About this clonotype: The antigen remains unidentified.

The receptor was isolated from a man between 45 and 60 years old in good health. The sequenced sample consisted of naive T cells sorted from blood. The chain joins TRBV24-1 to TRBJ2-7; the match to TRBD1 covers 9 bases. The CDR3 spells CATAQTGTGLGEQYF. CDR3 DNA: TGTGCCACCGCTCAGACCGGGACAGGGTTGGGCGAGCAGTACTTC.